This T cell receptor (beta chain) came from a study of blood T cell repertoires in COVID-19. Study background: Donors in the United States, Italy and Spain gave samples during acute or convalescent COVID-19. The analysed material was cDNA or gDNA that came from T cells, B-cell-depleted T cells, or PBMCs.

Sequencing was performed with immunoSEQ multiplex PCR; in TCRdb, only in-frame clones are kept and a portion is missing. The sample includes over 150,000 clones, about 87% of them seen just once. Per germline, CDR1 SGHRS and CDR2 YFSETQ. Trimming removed 1 base from V and 6 bases from J; junction bases left unmatched: 6. CDR3 length: 16 residues. The source is a woman of 80 years or more with COVID-19, enrolled during active disease. The chain employs TRBV5-1 and TRBJ2-2; the match to TRBD2 covers 10 bases. The sample comprised peripheral blood. This CDR3 reads CASSLHGTSAPGELFF. In nucleotides, the CDR3 is TGCGCCAGCAGCTTGCACGGGACTAGCGCACCCGGGGAGCTGTTTTTT.